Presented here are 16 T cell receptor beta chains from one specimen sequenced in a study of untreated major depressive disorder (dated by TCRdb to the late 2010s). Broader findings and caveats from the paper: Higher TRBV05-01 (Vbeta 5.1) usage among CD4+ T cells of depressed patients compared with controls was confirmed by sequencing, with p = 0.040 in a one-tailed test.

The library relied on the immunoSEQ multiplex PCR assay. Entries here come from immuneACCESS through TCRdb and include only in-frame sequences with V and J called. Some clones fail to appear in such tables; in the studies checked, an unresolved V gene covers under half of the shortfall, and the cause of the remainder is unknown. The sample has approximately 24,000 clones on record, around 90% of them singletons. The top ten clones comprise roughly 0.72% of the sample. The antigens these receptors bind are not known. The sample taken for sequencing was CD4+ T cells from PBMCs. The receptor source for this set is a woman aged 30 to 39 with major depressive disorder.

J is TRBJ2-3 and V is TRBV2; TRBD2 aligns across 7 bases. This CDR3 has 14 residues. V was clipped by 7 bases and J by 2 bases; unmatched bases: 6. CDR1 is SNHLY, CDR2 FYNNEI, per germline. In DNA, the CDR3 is TGTGCCAGCAATTTAGCGGGCCTCACAGATACGCAGTATTTT. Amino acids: CASNLAGLTDTQYF. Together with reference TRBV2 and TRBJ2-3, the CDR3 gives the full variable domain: EPEVTQTPSHQVTQMGQEVILRCVPISNHLYFYWYRQILGQKVEFLVSFYNNEISEKSEIFDDQFSVERPDGSNFTLKIRSTKLEDSAMYFCASNLAGLTDTQYFGPGTRLTVL.

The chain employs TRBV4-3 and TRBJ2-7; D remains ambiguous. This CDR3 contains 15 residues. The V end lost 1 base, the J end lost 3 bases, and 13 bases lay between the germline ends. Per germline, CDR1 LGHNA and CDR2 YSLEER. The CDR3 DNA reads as TGCGCCAGCAGCCAAGTACTACCAAGGGTCTACGAGCAGTACTTC. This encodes CASSQVLPRVYEQYF.

This chain's CDR3 is CASSQGRGLGAADTQYF. In nucleotides, the CDR3 is TGTGCCAGCAGCCAAGGGCGGGGACTAGGAGCCGCAGATACGCAGTATTTT. The chain uses TRBV7-2 and TRBJ2-3; 8 nucleotides match TRBD2. CDR1 is SGHTA, CDR2 FQGNSA, per germline. V shed 5 bases and J 4 bases; nucleotides not matched to a gene: 14. The CDR3 extends over 17 amino acids.

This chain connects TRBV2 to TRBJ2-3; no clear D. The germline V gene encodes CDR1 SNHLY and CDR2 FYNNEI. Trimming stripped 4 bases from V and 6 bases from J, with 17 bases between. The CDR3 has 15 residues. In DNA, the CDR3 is TGTGCCAGCAGTGTAAGCCGGGTTGCGTCCGATACGCAGTATTTT. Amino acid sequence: CASSVSRVASDTQYF.

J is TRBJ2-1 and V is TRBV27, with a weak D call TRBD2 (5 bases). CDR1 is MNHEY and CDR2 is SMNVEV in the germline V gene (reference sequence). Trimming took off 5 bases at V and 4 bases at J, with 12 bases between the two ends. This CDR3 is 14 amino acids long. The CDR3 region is CASSPRTGYNEQFF. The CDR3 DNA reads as TGTGCCAGCAGTCCCCGGACGGGGTACAATGAGCAGTTCTTC.

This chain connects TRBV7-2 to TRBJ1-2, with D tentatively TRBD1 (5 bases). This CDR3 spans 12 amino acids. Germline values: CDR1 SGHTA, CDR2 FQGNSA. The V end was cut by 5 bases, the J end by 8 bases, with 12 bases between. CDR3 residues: CASSGAWQGYTF. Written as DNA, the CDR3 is TGTGCCAGCAGCGGGGCCTGGCAGGGCTACACCTTC.

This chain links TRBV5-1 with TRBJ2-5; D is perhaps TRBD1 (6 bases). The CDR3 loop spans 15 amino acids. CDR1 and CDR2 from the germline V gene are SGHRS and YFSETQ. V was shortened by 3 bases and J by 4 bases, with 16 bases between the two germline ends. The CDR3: CASSSDGSGVETQYF. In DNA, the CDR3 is TGCGCCAGCAGCTCGGATGGTTCAGGGGTAGAGACCCAGTACTTC.

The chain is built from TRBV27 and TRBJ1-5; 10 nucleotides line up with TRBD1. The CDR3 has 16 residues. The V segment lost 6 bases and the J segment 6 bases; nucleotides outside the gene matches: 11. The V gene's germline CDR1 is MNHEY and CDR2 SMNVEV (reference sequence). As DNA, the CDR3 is TGTGCCAGCAGCCCCCGTTCGGACAGGGGGGTTCAGCCCCAGCATTTT. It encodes CASSPRSDRGVQPQHF.

CDR3 sequence reads: CATTDATDTQYF. The CDR3 nucleotides read TGTGCCACCACGGACGCCACAGATACGCAGTATTTT. The rearrangement uses TRBV6-5 and TRBJ2-3; no definite D call. The ends were cut back, 10 bases at V and 2 bases at J, with 10 bases in the middle. This CDR3 contains 12 residues. The germline CDR1 and CDR2 sequences are MNHEY and SVGAGI.

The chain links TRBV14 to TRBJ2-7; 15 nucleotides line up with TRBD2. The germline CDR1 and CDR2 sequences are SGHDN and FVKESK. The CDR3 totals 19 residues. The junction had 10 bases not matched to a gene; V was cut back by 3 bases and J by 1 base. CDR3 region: CASSQGLAGGPPGSYEQYF. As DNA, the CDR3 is TGTGCCAGCAGCCAGGGACTAGCGGGAGGTCCCCCCGGTTCCTACGAGCAGTACTTC.

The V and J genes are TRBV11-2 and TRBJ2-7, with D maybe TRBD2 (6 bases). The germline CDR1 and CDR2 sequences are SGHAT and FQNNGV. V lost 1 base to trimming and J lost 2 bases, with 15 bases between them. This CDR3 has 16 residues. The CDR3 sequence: CASSLVLRDWTYEQYF. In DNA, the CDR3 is TGTGCCAGCAGCTTAGTCCTAAGGGACTGGACCTACGAGCAGTACTTC. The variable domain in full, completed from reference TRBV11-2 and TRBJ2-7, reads EAGVAQSPRYKIIEKRQSVAFWCNPISGHATLYWYQQILGQGPKLLIQFQNNGVVDDSQLPKDRFSAERLKGVDSTLKIQPAKLEDSAVYLCASSLVLRDWTYEQYFGPGTRLTVT.

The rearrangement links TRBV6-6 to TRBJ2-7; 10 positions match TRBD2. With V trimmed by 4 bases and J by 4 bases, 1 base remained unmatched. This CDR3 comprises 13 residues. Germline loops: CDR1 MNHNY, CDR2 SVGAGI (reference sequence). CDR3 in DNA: TGTGCCAGCAGTTTAGCGGGGGGATACGAGCAGTACTTC. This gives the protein CASSLAGGYEQYF.

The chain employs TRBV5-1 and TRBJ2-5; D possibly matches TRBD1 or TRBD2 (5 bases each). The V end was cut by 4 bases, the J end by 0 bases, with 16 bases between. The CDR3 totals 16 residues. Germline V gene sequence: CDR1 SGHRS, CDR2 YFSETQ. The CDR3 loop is CASSPMGRTYQETQYF. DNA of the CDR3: TGCGCCAGCAGCCCAATGGGACGGACGTACCAAGAGACCCAGTACTTC.

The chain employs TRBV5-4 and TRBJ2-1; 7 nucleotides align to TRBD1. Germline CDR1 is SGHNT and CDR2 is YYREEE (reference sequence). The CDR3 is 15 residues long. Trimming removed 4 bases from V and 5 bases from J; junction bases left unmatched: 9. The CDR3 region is CASSPGTVYHNEQFF. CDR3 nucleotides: TGTGCCAGCAGCCCGGGGACAGTCTACCACAATGAGCAGTTCTTC.

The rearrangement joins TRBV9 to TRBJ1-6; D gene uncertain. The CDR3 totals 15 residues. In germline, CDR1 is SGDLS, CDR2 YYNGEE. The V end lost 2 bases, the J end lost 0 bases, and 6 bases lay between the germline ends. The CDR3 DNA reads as TGTGCCAGCAGCGTGATGGGCTCCTATAATTCACCCCTCCACTTT. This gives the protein CASSVMGSYNSPLHF.

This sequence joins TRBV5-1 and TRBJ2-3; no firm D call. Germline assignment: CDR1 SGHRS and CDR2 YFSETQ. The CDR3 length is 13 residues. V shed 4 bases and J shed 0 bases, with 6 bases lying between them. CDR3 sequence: CASSGPSTDTQYF. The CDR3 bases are TGCGCCAGCAGCGGCCCTAGCACAGATACGCAGTATTTT.